This T cell receptor beta chain originates from a study of T cell clonotyping in hematopoietic cell transplantation. Regarding time point: recipient sample about 28 days before transplant, after cytoreduction. Recipients were bled about 28 days pretransplant and at posttransplant days 30, 100, 180. Libraries were prepared by immunoSEQ multiplex PCR; TCRdb keeps only in-frame clonotypes and omits some of them. The sample contains approximately 11,000 clones, under 95% of which appear only once. The germline CDR1 and CDR2 sequences are SGHAT and FQDESV (reference sequence). The junction had 6 bases not matched to a gene; V was cut back by 5 bases and J by 0 bases. CDR3 size: 15 residues.

The genes are TRBV11-1 and TRBJ2-5, with 7 bases that match TRBD2. The receptor was isolated from a woman aged 35 to 49 with acute myeloid leukemia. Some clones in this sample may be carry-over from other donors' samples. The input for sequencing was peripheral blood mononuclear cells, taken before stem cell transplant. CDR3 sequence (DNA): TGTGCCAGCAGCGGGGTAGCGGGCTACCAAGAGACCCAGTACTTC. Translating gives CASSGVAGYQETQYF.